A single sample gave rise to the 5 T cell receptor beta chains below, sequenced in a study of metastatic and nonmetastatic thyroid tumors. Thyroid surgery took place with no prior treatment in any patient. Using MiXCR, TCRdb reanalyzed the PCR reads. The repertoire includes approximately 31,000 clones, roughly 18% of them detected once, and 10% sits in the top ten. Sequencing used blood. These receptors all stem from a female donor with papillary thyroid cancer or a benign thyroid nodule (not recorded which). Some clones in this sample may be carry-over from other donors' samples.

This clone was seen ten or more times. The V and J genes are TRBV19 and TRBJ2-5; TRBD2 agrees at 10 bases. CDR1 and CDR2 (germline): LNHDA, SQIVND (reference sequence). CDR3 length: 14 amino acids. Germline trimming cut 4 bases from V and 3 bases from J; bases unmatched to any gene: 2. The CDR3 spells CASSTGLAEETQYF. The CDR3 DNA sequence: TGTGCCAGTAGTACCGGACTAGCGGAAGAGACCCAGTACTTC.

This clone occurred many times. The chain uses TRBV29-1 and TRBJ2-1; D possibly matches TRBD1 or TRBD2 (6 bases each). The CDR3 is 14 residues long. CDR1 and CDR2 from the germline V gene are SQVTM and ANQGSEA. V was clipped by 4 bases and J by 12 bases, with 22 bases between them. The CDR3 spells CSVVRDTSLGGQFF. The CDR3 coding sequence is TGCAGCGTTGTCCGGGACACTAGCCTTGGGGGGCAGTTCTTC.

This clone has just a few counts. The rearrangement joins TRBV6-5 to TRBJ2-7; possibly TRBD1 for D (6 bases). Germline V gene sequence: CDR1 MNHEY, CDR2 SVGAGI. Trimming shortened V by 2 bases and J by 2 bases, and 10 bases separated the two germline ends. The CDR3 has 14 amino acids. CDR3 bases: TGTGCCAGCAGTTACGCGCAGGGGACCTACGAGCAGTACTTC. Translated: CASSYAQGTYEQYF.

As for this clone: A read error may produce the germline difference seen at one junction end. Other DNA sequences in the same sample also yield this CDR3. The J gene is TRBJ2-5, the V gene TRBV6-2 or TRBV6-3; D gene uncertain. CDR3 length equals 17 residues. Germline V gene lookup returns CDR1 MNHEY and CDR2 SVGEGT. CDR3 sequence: CASSYPAGGAPEETQYF. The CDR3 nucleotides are TGTGCCAGCAGTTACCCAGCCGGTGGAGCCCCTGAAGAGACACAGTACTTT.

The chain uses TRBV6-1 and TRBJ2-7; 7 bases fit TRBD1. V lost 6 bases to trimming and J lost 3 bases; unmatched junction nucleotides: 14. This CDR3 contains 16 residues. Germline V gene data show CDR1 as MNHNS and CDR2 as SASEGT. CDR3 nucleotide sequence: TGTGCCAGCAGGCCCCCTGGGACAGTTTACAGCTACGAGCAGTACTTC. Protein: CASRPPGTVYSYEQYF.